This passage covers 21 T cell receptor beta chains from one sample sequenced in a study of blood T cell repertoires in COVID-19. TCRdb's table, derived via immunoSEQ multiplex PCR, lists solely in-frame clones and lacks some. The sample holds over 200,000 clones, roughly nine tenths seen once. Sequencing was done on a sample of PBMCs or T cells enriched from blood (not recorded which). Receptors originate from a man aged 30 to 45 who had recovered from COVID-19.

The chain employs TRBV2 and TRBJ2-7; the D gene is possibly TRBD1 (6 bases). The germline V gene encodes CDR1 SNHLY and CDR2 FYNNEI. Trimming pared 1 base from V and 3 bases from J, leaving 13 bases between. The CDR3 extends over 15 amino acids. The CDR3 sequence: CASSEGSGTLYEQYF. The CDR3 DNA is TGTGCCAGCAGTGAAGGCTCCGGGACACTCTACGAGCAGTACTTC.

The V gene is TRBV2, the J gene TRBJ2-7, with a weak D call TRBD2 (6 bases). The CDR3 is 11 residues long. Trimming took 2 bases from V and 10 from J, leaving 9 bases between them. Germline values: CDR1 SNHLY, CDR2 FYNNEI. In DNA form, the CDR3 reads TGTGCCAGCAGTGAAACGCGGGACCAGTACTTC. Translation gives CASSETRDQYF.

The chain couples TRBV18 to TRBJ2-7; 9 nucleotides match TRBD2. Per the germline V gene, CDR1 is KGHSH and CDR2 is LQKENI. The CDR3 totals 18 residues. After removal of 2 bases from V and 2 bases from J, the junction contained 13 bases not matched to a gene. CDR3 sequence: CASSPSGASGILTYEQYF. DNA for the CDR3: TGTGCCAGCTCACCAAGCGGGGCTAGCGGGATCCTAACCTACGAGCAGTACTTC.

CDR3 nucleotides: TGTGCCAGCAGCTCATCGACCGGACAGGATTTAGCTGGCTACACCTTC. Residues: CASSSSTGQDLAGYTF. V usage is TRBV7-9 and J usage is TRBJ1-2; 7 bases line up with TRBD1. Germline V gives CDR1 SEHNR, CDR2 FQNEAQ (reference sequence). Trimming took 4 bases from V and 7 from J; bases not matched to a gene: 15. This CDR3 region has 16 residues.

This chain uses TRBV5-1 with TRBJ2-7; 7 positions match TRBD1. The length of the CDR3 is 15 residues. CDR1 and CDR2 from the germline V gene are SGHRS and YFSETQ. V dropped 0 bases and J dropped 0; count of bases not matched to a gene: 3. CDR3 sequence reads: CASSLGDSNSYEQYF. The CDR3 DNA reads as TGCGCCAGCAGCTTGGGGGACAGCAACTCCTACGAGCAGTACTTC.

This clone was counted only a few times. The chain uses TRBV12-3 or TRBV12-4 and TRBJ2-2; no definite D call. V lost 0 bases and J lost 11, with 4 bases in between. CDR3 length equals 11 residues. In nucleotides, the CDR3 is TGTGCCAGCAGTTTAGCGGCAGAGCTGTTTTTT. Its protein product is CASSLAAELFF.

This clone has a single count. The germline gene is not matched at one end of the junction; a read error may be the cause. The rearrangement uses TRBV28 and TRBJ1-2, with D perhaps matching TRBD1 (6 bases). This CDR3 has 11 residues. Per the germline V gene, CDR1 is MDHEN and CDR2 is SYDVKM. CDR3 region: CASSLYTGPHF. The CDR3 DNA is TGTGCCAGCAGTTTATATACAGGGCCCCACTTC.

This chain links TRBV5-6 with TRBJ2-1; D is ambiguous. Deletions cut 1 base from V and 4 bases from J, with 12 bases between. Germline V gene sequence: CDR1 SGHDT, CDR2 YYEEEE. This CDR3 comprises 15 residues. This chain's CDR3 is CASSLLQRTYNEQFF. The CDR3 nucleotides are TGTGCCAGCAGCTTGCTCCAGCGAACTTACAATGAGCAGTTCTTC.

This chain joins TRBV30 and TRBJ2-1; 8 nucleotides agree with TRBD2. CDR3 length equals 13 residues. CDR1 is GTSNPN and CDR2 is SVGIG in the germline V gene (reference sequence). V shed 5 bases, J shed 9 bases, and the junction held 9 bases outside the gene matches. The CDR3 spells CAWSNGGGSEQFF. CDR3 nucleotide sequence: TGTGCCTGGTCAAACGGGGGGGGCAGTGAGCAGTTCTTC.

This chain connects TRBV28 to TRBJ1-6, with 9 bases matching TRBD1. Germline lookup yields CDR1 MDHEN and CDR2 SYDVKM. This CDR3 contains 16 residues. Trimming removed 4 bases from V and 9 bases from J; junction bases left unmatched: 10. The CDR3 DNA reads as TGTGCCAGCAGTTATTACGGACAGGGGAAGGGTTCACCCCTCCACTTT. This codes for CASSYYGQGKGSPLHF.

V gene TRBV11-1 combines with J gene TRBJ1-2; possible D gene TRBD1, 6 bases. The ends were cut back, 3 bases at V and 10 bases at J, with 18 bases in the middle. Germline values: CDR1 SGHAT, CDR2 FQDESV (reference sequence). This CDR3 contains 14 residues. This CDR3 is CASSFSVQGVDYTF. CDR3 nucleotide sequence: TGTGCCAGCAGCTTCTCCGTACAGGGCGTTGACTACACCTTC.

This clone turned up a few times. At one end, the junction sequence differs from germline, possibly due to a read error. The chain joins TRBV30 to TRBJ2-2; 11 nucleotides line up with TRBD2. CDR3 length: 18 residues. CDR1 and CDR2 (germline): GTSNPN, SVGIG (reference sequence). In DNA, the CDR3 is TGTGCCTGGAGTCCTTACACCGGGACTAGCGGCGAACACCGGGGAGCTGTTTTT. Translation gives CAWSPYTGTSGEHRGAVF. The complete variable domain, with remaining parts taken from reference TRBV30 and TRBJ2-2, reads SQTIHQWPATLVQPVGSPLSLECTVEGTSNPNLYWYRQAAGRGLQLLFYSVGIGQISSEVPQNLSASRPQDRQFILSSKKLLLSDSGFYLCAWSPYTGTSGEHRGAVFGEGSRLTVL.

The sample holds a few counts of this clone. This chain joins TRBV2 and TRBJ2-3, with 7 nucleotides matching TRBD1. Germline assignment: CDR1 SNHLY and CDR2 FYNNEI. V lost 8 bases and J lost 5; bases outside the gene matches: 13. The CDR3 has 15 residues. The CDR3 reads CASGVDRWRVDTQYF. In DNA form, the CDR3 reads TGTGCCAGCGGAGTGGACAGGTGGAGAGTAGATACGCAGTATTTT.

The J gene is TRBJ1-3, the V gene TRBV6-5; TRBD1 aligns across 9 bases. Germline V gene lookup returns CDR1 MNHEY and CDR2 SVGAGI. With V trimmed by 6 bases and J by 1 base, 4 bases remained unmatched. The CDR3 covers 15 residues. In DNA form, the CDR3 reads TGTGCCAGCAGGGGACAGGGAGATTCTGGAAACACCATATATTTT. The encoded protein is CASRGQGDSGNTIYF.

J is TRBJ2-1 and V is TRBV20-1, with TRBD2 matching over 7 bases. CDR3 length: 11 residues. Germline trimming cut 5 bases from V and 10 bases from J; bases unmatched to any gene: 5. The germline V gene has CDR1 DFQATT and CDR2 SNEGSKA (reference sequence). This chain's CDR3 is CSAGDYSEQFF. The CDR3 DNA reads TGCAGTGCTGGGGACTACAGCGAGCAGTTCTTC.

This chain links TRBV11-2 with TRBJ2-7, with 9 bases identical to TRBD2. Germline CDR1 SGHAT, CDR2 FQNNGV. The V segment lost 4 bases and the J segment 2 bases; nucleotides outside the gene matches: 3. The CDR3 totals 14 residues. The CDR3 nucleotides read TGTGCCAGCAGCTCTATAGCGGGGGCCTACGAGCAGTACTTC. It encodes CASSSIAGAYEQYF.

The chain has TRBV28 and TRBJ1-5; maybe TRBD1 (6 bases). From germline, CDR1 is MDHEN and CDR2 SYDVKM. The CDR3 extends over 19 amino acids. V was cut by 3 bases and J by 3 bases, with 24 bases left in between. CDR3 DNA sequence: TGTGCCAGCAGTTTCGCCGGCGTGGGGGCAAGGCTGTCCAATCAGCCCCAGCATTTT. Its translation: CASSFAGVGARLSNQPQHF.

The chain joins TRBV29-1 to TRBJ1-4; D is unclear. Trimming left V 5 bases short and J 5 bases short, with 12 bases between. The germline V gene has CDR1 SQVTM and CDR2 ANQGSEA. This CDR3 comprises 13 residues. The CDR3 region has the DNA TGCAGCGTTATGGTCCTACTCAATGAAAAACTGTTTTTT. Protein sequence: CSVMVLLNEKLFF.

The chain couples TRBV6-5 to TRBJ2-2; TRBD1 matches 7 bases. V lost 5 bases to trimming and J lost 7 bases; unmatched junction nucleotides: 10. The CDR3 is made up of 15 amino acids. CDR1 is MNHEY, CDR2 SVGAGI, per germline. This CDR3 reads CASSPTGEGGGELFF. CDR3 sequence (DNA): TGTGCCAGCAGTCCTACAGGGGAAGGGGGCGGGGAGCTGTTTTTT.

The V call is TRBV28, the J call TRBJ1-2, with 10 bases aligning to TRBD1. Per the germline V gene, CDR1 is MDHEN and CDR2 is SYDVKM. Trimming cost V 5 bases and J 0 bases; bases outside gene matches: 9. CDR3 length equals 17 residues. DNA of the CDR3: TGTGCCAGCAGTCCTCCCGTGGGACAGGGGCCTAACTATGGCTACACCTTC. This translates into CASSPPVGQGPNYGYTF.

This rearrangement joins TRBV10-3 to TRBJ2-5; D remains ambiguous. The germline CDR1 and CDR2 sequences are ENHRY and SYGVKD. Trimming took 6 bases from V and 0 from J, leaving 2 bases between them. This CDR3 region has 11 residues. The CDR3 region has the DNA TGTGCCATCAGCAACCAAGAGACCCAGTACTTC. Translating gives CAISNQETQYF.